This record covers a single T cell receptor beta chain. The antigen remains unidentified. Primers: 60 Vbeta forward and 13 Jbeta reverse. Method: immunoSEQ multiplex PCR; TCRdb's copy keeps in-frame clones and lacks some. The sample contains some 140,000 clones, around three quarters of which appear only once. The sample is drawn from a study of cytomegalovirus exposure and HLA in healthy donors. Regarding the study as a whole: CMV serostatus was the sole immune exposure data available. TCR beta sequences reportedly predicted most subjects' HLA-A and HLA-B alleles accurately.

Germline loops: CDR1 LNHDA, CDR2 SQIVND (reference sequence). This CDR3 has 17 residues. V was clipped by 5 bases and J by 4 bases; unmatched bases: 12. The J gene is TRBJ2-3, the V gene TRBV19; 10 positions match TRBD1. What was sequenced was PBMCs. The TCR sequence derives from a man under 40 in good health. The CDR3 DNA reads TGTGCCAGTAGTCCCCTACCGGGACAGGGGTCCCCAGATACGCAGTATTTT. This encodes CASSPLPGQGSPDTQYF.